Each of the 10 T cell receptor beta chains below was sequenced from the same sample in a study of shared clonotypes between healthy human individuals. The assay was immunoSEQ multiplex PCR, and TCRdb's table has in-frame clones only and misses some. The repertoire has about 680,000 clones, around 73% of them found once; the top ten carry 1.5% to 2%. Sequencing input: memory CD4+ T cells sorted from blood. The subset: CD45RA-negative fraction. The receptor set was obtained from a woman in her 30s in good health.

The rearrangement uses TRBV28 and TRBJ2-4; D uncertain. The CDR3 runs 14 residues. V lost 2 bases and J 7 bases, leaving 12 bases between the germline ends. CDR1 MDHEN and CDR2 SYDVKM come from the germline V gene. CDR3 sequence (DNA): TGTGCCAGCAGTTTAAGTGGCGCCCAGAACATTCAGTACTTC. This gives the protein CASSLSGAQNIQYF.

The V gene is TRBV27, the J gene TRBJ1-2; 10 bases are a match to TRBD1. The CDR3 extends over 13 amino acids. Germline loops: CDR1 MNHEY, CDR2 SMNVEV (reference sequence). The junction had 6 bases not matched to a gene; V was cut back by 8 bases and J by 6 bases. Written as DNA, the CDR3 is TGTGCCAGCGGGGGACAGGGGAACCATGGCTACACCTTC. Translating it yields CASGGQGNHGYTF.

This clone was seen a handful of times. This chain joins TRBV6-1 and TRBJ2-3, with a tentative D call TRBD1 (5 bases). V dropped 4 bases and J dropped 0 bases, with 11 bases sitting between them. This CDR3 is built from 15 residues. Looked up from germline, CDR1 is MNHNS and CDR2 is SASEGT. CDR3 DNA sequence: TGTGCCAGCAGTGGACGACAGCCTAGCACAGATACGCAGTATTTT. Residues: CASSGRQPSTDTQYF.

This clone was detected only a few times. The rearrangement joins TRBV5-1 to TRBJ1-1; a weak D match, TRBD1 (6 bases). CDR3 size: 17 residues. V lost 2 bases and J lost 6, with 23 bases in between. Germline loops: CDR1 SGHRS, CDR2 YFSETQ. CDR3 nucleotide sequence: TGCGCCAGCAGCTTTGGGCATACAGGGTTAGCCCAGCCTGAAGCTTTCTTT. Translating it yields CASSFGHTGLAQPEAFF.

The chain uses TRBV27 and TRBJ1-1; 8 bases are a match to TRBD1. The CDR3 loop spans 15 amino acids. Losses at the gene ends were 7 bases for V and 5 bases for J; bases not matched to a gene: 12. CDR1 and CDR2 from the germline V gene are MNHEY and SMNVEV (reference sequence). DNA of the CDR3: TGTGCCAGCACCCGACATGGGACAGGAGGGACTGAAGCTTTCTTT. Amino acid sequence: CASTRHGTGGTEAFF.

The J gene is TRBJ2-1, the V gene TRBV21-1; the table's D call TRBD2 went unverified against the DNA. TRBV21-1 is recorded as a pseudogene. This CDR3 region has 12 residues. Here the CDR3 DNA reads TGTGCCAGCAGCATAGTTCGGAGAGAACAGTTCTTC. Translation gives CASSIVRREQFF.

V is TRBV6-1 and J is TRBJ2-1; TRBD2 matches at 7 bases. The germline V gene encodes CDR1 MNHNS and CDR2 SASEGT. V lost 10 bases to trimming and J lost 9 bases; unmatched junction nucleotides: 15. The CDR3 contains 14 residues. The CDR3 DNA sequence: TGTGCCACCCTCATTTCGGGACTACGGGGTGAGCAGTTCTTC. Amino acids: CATLISGLRGEQFF.

This rearrangement joins TRBV28 to TRBJ1-5, with 12 bases that match TRBD1. CDR3 size: 16 residues. V shed 6 bases, J shed 6 bases, and the junction held 9 bases outside the gene matches. CDR1 and CDR2 from the germline V gene are MDHEN and SYDVKM. The CDR3 spells CASSPAGTGGGQPQHF. DNA for the CDR3: TGTGCCAGCAGCCCCGCCGGGACAGGGGGCGGTCAGCCCCAGCATTTT.

The chain couples TRBV25-1 to TRBJ2-2; TRBD1 or TRBD2 may be the D gene (7 bases each). CDR3 size: 14 residues. The germline gives CDR1 MGHDK, CDR2 SYGVNS. Trimming took off 8 bases at V and 6 bases at J, with 16 bases between the two ends. As DNA, the CDR3 is TGTGCCAGCCAGGGGGGAGGGACGGCCGGGGAGCTGTTTTTT. Protein: CASQGGGTAGELFF.

This clone occurred a few times. V usage is TRBV4-1 and J usage is TRBJ1-2; D remains ambiguous. Germline values: CDR1 MGHRA, CDR2 YSYEKL. The germline V and J ends were trimmed by 0 bases and 3 bases, with 14 bases remaining between them. This CDR3 has 16 amino acids. In DNA form, the CDR3 reads TGCGCCAGCAGCCAAGATCTTTTAAAGAGCGACTATGGCTACACCTTC. The encoded protein is CASSQDLLKSDYGYTF.